Each of the 21 T cell receptor beta chains below was sequenced from the same sample in a study of PD-1 blockade in classical Hodgkin lymphoma (dated by TCRdb to 2018 to 2020). The library relied on the immunoSEQ multiplex PCR assay. As stored in TCRdb, this immuneACCESS dataset retains in-frame rearrangements with V and J assigned. A fraction of the clones does not appear; measured against another copy, unresolved V genes explain less than half of the discrepancy, and the remainder lacks a known reason. The sample data list under 35,000 clones, and around 89% of these were observed just once. The ten largest account for under 0.4% of the sample. This sample's time point label indicates: newly diagnosed, previously untreated cHL patient sample. Using a Miltenyi CD4+ T cell isolation kit, CD4+ T cells were purified from thawed PBMCs through magnetic negative selection. Sequencing was done on a sample of CD4+ T cells from blood. The receptors were sampled from a human donor with classical Hodgkin lymphoma.

The chain uses TRBV6-6 and TRBJ1-1; D not certain. V gave up 5 bases and J gave up 2 bases, with 15 bases separating them. Looked up from germline, CDR1 is MNHNY and CDR2 is SVGAGI (reference sequence). The CDR3 spans 15 residues. The CDR3 DNA follows: TGTGCCAGCAGTAGCCGCTTACACCTTAACACTGAAGCTTTCTTT. Its translation: CASSSRLHLNTEAFF.

This clone was counted once. The chain carries TRBV7-9 and TRBJ2-1; 8 positions agree with TRBD2. The CDR3 loop spans 14 amino acids. Germline assignment: CDR1 SEHNR and CDR2 FQNEAQ (reference sequence). The junction had 14 bases not matched to a gene; V was cut back by 4 bases and J by 15 bases. The CDR3: CASSSSPPGLDRFF. The CDR3 DNA reads as TGTGCCAGCAGCTCGTCCCCTCCGGGACTAGATCGGTTCTTC.

The CDR3 DNA reads TGCGCCAGCAGTGAGTCAATGGGAGGGCCTCGAGAGACCCAGTACTTC. It specifies CASSESMGGPRETQYF. The chain recombines TRBV10-2 with TRBJ2-5; TRBD2 agrees at 7 bases. This CDR3 has 16 amino acids. Per germline, CDR1 WSHSY and CDR2 SAAADI. V was pared by 0 bases and J by 4 bases, with 8 bases of the junction left unmatched.

The chain is built from TRBV5-1 and TRBJ2-1; D might be TRBD1 (5 bases). CDR1 is SGHRS, CDR2 YFSETQ, per germline. The length of the CDR3 is 14 residues. V was clipped by 3 bases and J by 3 bases, with 10 bases between them. The CDR3 loop is CASSWQGLYNEQFF. The CDR3 bases are TGCGCCAGCAGCTGGCAGGGCCTCTACAATGAGCAGTTCTTC.

This rearrangement joins TRBV11-1 to TRBJ2-7; 10 positions match TRBD1. This CDR3 is 14 amino acids long. CDR1 is SGHAT, CDR2 FQDESV, per germline (reference sequence). V dropped 5 bases and J dropped 3; count of bases not matched to a gene: 4. The CDR3: CASSQGQGFYEQYF. In DNA, the CDR3 is TGTGCCAGCAGCCAGGGACAGGGGTTCTACGAGCAGTACTTC. Together with reference TRBV11-1 and TRBJ2-7, the CDR3 gives the full variable domain: EAEVAQSPRYKITEKSQAVAFWCDPISGHATLYWYRQILGQGPELLVQFQDESVVDDSQLPKDRFSAERLKGVDSTLKIQPAELGDSAMYLCASSQGQGFYEQYFGPGTRLTVT.

This clone was seen a single time. V is TRBV4-1 and J is TRBJ2-1; D may be TRBD1 (6 bases). This CDR3 comprises 15 residues. The germline V gene encodes CDR1 MGHRA and CDR2 YSYEKL. Trimming took 2 bases from V and 6 from J, leaving 14 bases between them. For the CDR3, the DNA is TGCGCCAGCAGCCAACCCAGGGGATCGAGCAATGAGCAGTTCTTC. Its protein is CASSQPRGSSNEQFF.

This clone has only a few counts. The V gene is TRBV19, the J gene TRBJ1-2, with no clear D. The V end lost 1 base, the J end lost 5 bases, and 5 bases lay between the germline ends. The CDR3 consists of 12 residues. Germline V lookup: CDR1 LNHDA, CDR2 SQIVND (reference sequence). CDR3 bases: TGTGCCAGTAGTATAGCGGGATATGGCTACACCTTC. This gives the protein CASSIAGYGYTF.

The chain recombines TRBV29-1 with TRBJ2-3; the match to TRBD2 covers 7 bases. J gave up 0 bases and V 1 base, and 7 bases lay outside the gene matches. The V gene's germline CDR1 is SQVTM and CDR2 ANQGSEA. There are 16 residues in the CDR3. As DNA, the CDR3 is TGCAGCGTTGAAGGAGGCCGCGGGAGAAGCACAGATACGCAGTATTTT. Its translation is CSVEGGRGRSTDTQYF.

The chain employs TRBV10-1 and TRBJ2-1, with TRBD1 identical over 9 bases. The J segment lost 8 bases and the V segment lost 7 bases, leaving 21 bases of the junction unmatched. There are 18 residues in the CDR3. Germline CDR1 WNHNN, CDR2 SYGVQD (reference sequence). DNA of the CDR3: TGCGCCAGCACTCACACTACAGGGGGGACAGGGCTGGTCCATGAGCAGTTCTTC. Translation: CASTHTTGGTGLVHEQFF.

This chain links TRBV7-2 with TRBJ2-7; no firm D call. This CDR3 has 12 amino acids. V dropped 1 base and J dropped 4 bases, with 5 bases sitting between them. Germline values: CDR1 SGHTA, CDR2 FQGNSA. CDR3 DNA sequence: TGTGCCAGCAGCTTAGTAGGATACGAGCAGTACTTC. Residues: CASSLVGYEQYF. The full variable domain, with the rest looked up from reference TRBV7-2 and TRBJ2-7, is GAGVSQSPSNKVTEKGKDVELRCDPISGHTALYWYRQSLGQGLEFLIYFQGNSAPDKSGLPSDRFSAERTGGSVSTLTIQRTQQEDSAVYLCASSLVGYEQYFGPGTRLTVT.

The chain recombines TRBV9 with TRBJ2-1, with 8 bases that match TRBD2. Germline V gene data show CDR1 as SGDLS and CDR2 as YYNGEE. This CDR3 contains 16 residues. Trimming at V came to 4 bases and at J to 7 bases, leaving 13 bases not matched to a gene. The CDR3 reads CASSYMSAGELNEQFF. The CDR3 DNA reads TGTGCCAGCAGCTACATGTCAGCGGGAGAATTGAATGAGCAGTTCTTC. The whole variable domain, remainder taken from reference TRBV9 and TRBJ2-1, is DSGVTQTPKHLITATGQRVTLRCSPRSGDLSVYWYQQSLDQGLQFLIQYYNGEERAKGNILERFSAQQFPDLHSELNLSSLELGDSALYFCASSYMSAGELNEQFFGPGTRLTVL.

The rearrangement links TRBV11-3 to TRBJ2-1; D is perhaps TRBD2 (6 bases). Trimming pared 2 bases from V and 2 bases from J, leaving 7 bases between. CDR3 size: 14 residues. Germline V CDR1 and CDR2: SGHNT, YENEEA. The CDR3 nucleotides read TGTGCCAGCAGCTTAACGGGAGCCTACAATGAGCAGTTCTTC. This gives the protein CASSLTGAYNEQFF.

V and J are TRBV7-9 and TRBJ2-7; 9 bases match TRBD1. Trimming cost V 5 bases and J 4 bases; bases outside gene matches: 0. There are 12 residues in the CDR3. Germline V gene sequence: CDR1 SEHNR, CDR2 FQNEAQ (reference sequence). The CDR3 here is CASSGTGYEQYF. CDR3 DNA sequence: TGTGCCAGCAGCGGGACAGGGTACGAGCAGTACTTC.

The chain carries TRBV9 and TRBJ2-5, with 8 positions matching TRBD2. V lost 4 bases to trimming and J lost 4 bases; unmatched junction nucleotides: 9. From germline, CDR1 is SGDLS and CDR2 YYNGEE. This CDR3 is built from 15 residues. Here the CDR3 reads CASSKGLGDRETQYF. For the CDR3, the DNA is TGTGCCAGCAGCAAGGGACTAGGCGACCGAGAGACCCAGTACTTC.

The chain joins TRBV7-2 to TRBJ1-4; D call uncertain. CDR1 SGHTA and CDR2 FQGNSA come from the germline V gene. V lost 1 base and J lost 7, with 4 bases in between. The CDR3 is 12 residues long. CDR3 amino acids: CASSLEGEKLFF. The DNA of the CDR3 is TGTGCCAGCAGCTTAGAAGGTGAAAAACTGTTTTTT.

The gene calls are TRBV5-5 and TRBJ2-2; 8 nucleotides match TRBD1. Trimming cost V 4 bases and J 6 bases; bases outside gene matches: 11. Looked up from germline, CDR1 is SGHKS and CDR2 is YYEKEE (reference sequence). This CDR3 is built from 16 residues. DNA of the CDR3: TGTGCCAGCAGCCTTGGGATCTGGACAGGGTCCGGGGAGCTGTTTTTT. Translating it yields CASSLGIWTGSGELFF.

In its sample, this clone was seen a few times. The chain carries TRBV19 and TRBJ1-1; the D is unclear. Germline lookup yields CDR1 LNHDA and CDR2 SQIVND (reference sequence). Trimming stripped 5 bases from V and 8 bases from J, with 12 bases between. This CDR3 comprises 12 residues. CDR3 amino acids: CASSPGRTEAFF. The CDR3 DNA is TGTGCCAGTAGTCCCGGGCGCACCGAAGCTTTCTTT. The whole variable domain, remainder taken from reference TRBV19 and TRBJ1-1, is DGGITQSPKYLFRKEGQNVTLSCEQNLNHDAMYWYRQDPGQGLRLIYYSQIVNDFQKGDIAEGYSVSREKKESFPLTVTSAQKNPTAFYLCASSPGRTEAFFGQGTRLTVV.

The table lists this clone with a count of one. The rearrangement uses TRBV7-8 and TRBJ2-2; TRBD1 or TRBD2 may be the D gene (5 bases each). In germline, CDR1 is SGHVS, CDR2 FQNEAQ. The CDR3 extends over 16 amino acids. The germline V and J ends were trimmed by 5 bases and 0 bases, with 13 bases remaining between them. CDR3 sequence (DNA): TGTGCCAGCAGCCCTCGGGACGCAGCGAACACCGGGGAGCTGTTTTTT. Its protein product is CASSPRDAANTGELFF.

This rearrangement joins TRBV13 to TRBJ1-3, with D maybe TRBD1 (6 bases). V was shortened by 0 bases and J by 0 bases, with 12 bases between the two germline ends. Germline V gives CDR1 PRHDT, CDR2 FYEKMQ (reference sequence). There are 17 residues in the CDR3. This CDR3 is CASSLGRGPGSGNTIYF. The CDR3 DNA reads as TGTGCCAGCAGCTTAGGTCGGGGGCCAGGCTCTGGAAACACCATATATTTT.

The chain uses TRBV6-5 and TRBJ2-7, with 9 bases aligning to TRBD1. In germline, CDR1 is MNHEY, CDR2 SVGAGI. The CDR3 consists of 14 residues. The ends lost 5 bases at V and 7 bases at J; junction bases unmatched: 9. The CDR3: CASSRDREGSEQYF. The DNA of the CDR3 is TGTGCCAGCAGTCGGGACAGGGAAGGGTCGGAGCAGTACTTC.

The gene calls are TRBV19 and TRBJ2-5; no firm D call. Trimming stripped 6 bases from V and 5 bases from J, with 1 base between. Germline CDR1 LNHDA, CDR2 SQIVND (reference sequence). The CDR3 spans 9 residues. CDR3 protein: CASRETQYF. CDR3 DNA sequence: TGTGCCAGTAGGGAGACCCAGTACTTC.